A selection of T cell receptor beta chains follows, all from one sample in a study of blood T cell repertoires in COVID-19. Using immunoSEQ multiplex PCR, the repertoire was profiled, and TCRdb retains in-frame clones only, with some absent. This sample has roughly 30,000 clones, with more than 85% found just once. The source material was peripheral blood. These receptors were taken from a man between 65 and 85 years old with acute or convalescent COVID-19. The CDR3 runs from the conserved cysteine through the conserved F or W. The D gene is left open where the match is weak. Size tells how often a clone was seen (once, few, many) or the class of an expanded clone, and some rows leave it out.

D	V	size	J	DNA	CDR3
.	TRBV21-1	.	TRBJ2-3	TGTGCCAGCAGCCCCCTCGGGGAGGGCGCAGATACGCAGTATTTT	CASSPLGEGADTQYF
.	TRBV5-6	.	TRBJ2-2	TGTGCCAGCAGCTCCCTAGGAGCGAACACCGGGGAGCTGTTTTTT	CASSSLGANTGELFF
TRBD2	TRBV7-9	once	TRBJ2-7	TGTGCCAGCAGCTCCGGACTAGCGGCCTACGAGCAGTACTTC	CASSSGLAAYEQYF
TRBD2	TRBV14	.	TRBJ2-1	TGTGCCAGCAGCCCCCGACTAGCGGGGTTCCAGTTCTTC	CASSPRLAGFQFF
TRBD1	TRBV28	.	TRBJ1-2	TGTGCCGCACCCGGGACAGGGGATGGCTACACCTTC	CAAPGTGDGYTF
.	TRBV19	few	TRBJ1-5	TGTGCCAGTAGTACAGGGTTTCACCAGCCCCAGCATTTT	CASSTGFHQPQHF
TRBD1	TRBV9	.	TRBJ2-2	TGTGCCAGCAGCGTAGAGGGACAGGGAAACACCGGGGAGCTGTTTTTT	CASSVEGQGNTGELFF
.	TRBV7-9	.	TRBJ1-6	TGTGCCAGCAGCTTCGGGAGTTCACCCCTCCACTTT	CASSFGSSPLHF
TRBD1	TRBV6-5	once	TRBJ2-2	TGTGCCATCCCGACAGGGAGGAACACCGGGGAGCTGTTTTTT	CAIPTGRNTGELFF
TRBD2	TRBV2	.	TRBJ2-2	TGTGCCAGCACAGCGGGGGGCAACACCGGGGAGCTGTTTTTT	CASTAGGNTGELFF
.	TRBV7-3	.	TRBJ1-4	TGTGCCAGCAGCCCGGACATGATTAATGAAAAACTGTTTTTT	CASSPDMINEKLFF
.	TRBV7-3	.	TRBJ2-1	TGTGCCAGCAGCTTAAACAGGGCCAATGAGCAGTTCTTC	CASSLNRANEQFF
.	TRBV7-9	.	TRBJ1-2	TGTGCCAGCAGCTCACAGGCGCCGTATGGCTACACCTTC	CASSSQAPYGYTF
TRBD2	TRBV11-2	.	TRBJ2-2	TGTGCCAGCAGCTTGGGCCCTAGCGGGAGGAGGTACACCGGGGAGCTGTTTTTT	CASSLGPSGRRYTGELFF
.	TRBV6-1	.	TRBJ2-2	TGTGCCAGCAGTGAGAGGGATAACGGGGAGCTGTTTTTT	CASSERDNGELFF
.	TRBV4-1	.	TRBJ1-1	TGCGCCAGCAGCCGTAACAGGGACACTGAAGCTTTCTTT	CASSRNRDTEAFF
.	TRBV4-3	few	TRBJ1-6	TGCGCCAGCAGCCAAGACCTCGGCGGGGATGGCTCACCCCTCCACTTT	CASSQDLGGDGSPLHF
TRBD2	TRBV7-9	.	TRBJ2-4	TGTGCCAGCAGCGCGAGCGGGAGTCAGTACATTCAGTACTTC	CASSASGSQYIQYF
TRBD1	TRBV5-1	.	TRBJ1-1	TGCGCCAGCAGCTCTTCCAGGGGGCGGACTGAAGCTTTCTTT	CASSSSRGRTEAFF
.	TRBV6-5	once	TRBJ2-2	TGTGCCAGCAGCCCCGGGACTCTAAACACCGGGGAGCTGTTTTTT	CASSPGTLNTGELFF
TRBD1	TRBV11-2	.	TRBJ1-2	TGTGCCAGCAGCGGGGGGACAGGGGGCGCCGATGGCTACACCTTC	CASSGGTGGADGYTF
TRBD1	TRBV28	.	TRBJ2-1	TGTGCCAGCAGTTTGGACAGGGGCTGGAATGAGCAGTTCTTC	CASSLDRGWNEQFF
TRBD2	TRBV30	few	TRBJ2-7	TGTGCCTGGTCGGGACTAGCGGGTGTCTCCTACGAGCAGTACTTC	CAWSGLAGVSYEQYF
.	TRBV7-3	once	TRBJ2-3	TGTGCCAGCAGCTTAAGCGGGACTACAGATACGCAGTATTTT	CASSLSGTTDTQYF
TRBD2	TRBV27	few	TRBJ2-1	TGTGCCACTAGGGGCGGGAGGGCTGAAAATGAGCAGTTCTTC	CATRGGRAENEQFF
.	TRBV7-8	.	TRBJ2-1	TGTGCCAGCAGCCCGCGGGGACAGATCACCTACAATGAGCAGTTCTTC	CASSPRGQITYNEQFF
.	TRBV6-2/TRBV6-3	.	TRBJ2-7	TGTGCCAGCAGTGGGGGCCCTTGGGGCGAGCAGTACTTC	CASSGGPWGEQYF
TRBD2	TRBV18	.	TRBJ2-5	TGTGCCAGCTCACCCCCGGGACTAGGGTCTTTGGAGACCCAGTACTTC	CASSPPGLGSLETQYF
TRBD2	TRBV7-3	.	TRBJ2-3	TGTGCCAGCAGCCTTAGCGGGAATGTAGATACGCAGTATTTT	CASSLSGNVDTQYF
.	TRBV7-2	.	TRBJ1-5	TGTGCCAGCAGCTTAGGGTCAGGGGTAAATCAGCCCCAGCATTTT	CASSLGSGVNQPQHF
TRBD1	TRBV2	.	TRBJ2-2	TGTGCCAGCAGTAAAGGACAGGGGCCCACCGGGGAGCTGTTTTTT	CASSKGQGPTGELFF